This TCR beta chain was sequenced during a study of cytomegalovirus exposure and HLA in healthy donors (dated by TCRdb to about 2017). Notes on the research overall: An earlier analysis of approximately 600 of the donors reported 250 to 300 Gb of sequence data and 100 million to 140 million unique TCR beta sequences from roughly 200 million T cells. Five DR-DQ haplotypes were treated as single units for association and clustering because of strong linkage in the cohort. Using immunosequencing, the study profiled T cell repertoires from 500 to 800 subjects and related those repertoires to cytomegalovirus serostatus. All discovery cohort repertoires had been generated on a single sequencing platform. A separate validation cohort of roughly 130 different subjects was used in addition to the approximately 700-subject first cohort. In a later analysis, previously published TCR beta repertoires from 670 or so donors were re-analyzed and high-resolution HLA genotyping was added so that TCR occurrence patterns could be studied. HLA typing included class I and class II loci at four-digit resolution. High-throughput TCR immunosequencing, statistical association of individual TCRs with disease status, and machine learning were combined to predict cytomegalovirus infection status. The study aimed to test whether signatures of past pathogen exposure could be identified by cataloging public T cell receptors. In the later analysis, no new phenotypic data were used to find candidate immune exposures; instead, reliance was placed on TCR beta sequences and their occurrence across donors. Typing coverage varied by locus: about 629-640 donors for A, B, C, DRB1 and DQB1; approximately 500 for DQA1; approximately 610 for DPA1; fewer than 480 for DPB1. Alongside the repertoire data, information on donor age, sex, ethnicity and CMV serostatus was compiled. An early release covering over 500 HLA-typed donors comprised approximately 290 gigabases of sequencing data and tens of millions of unique TCR sequences. Genome-wide SNP genotypes for about 55% of the roughly 670 donors were used in a later genetic analysis, which treated that subset as a discovery cohort. Of the 300 to 450 genotyped donors, roughly 85% fell in the genetic ancestry cluster associated with self-reported Caucasian donors. An earlier analysis of around 540 of the donors applied high-throughput TCR beta sequencing to assess whether each TCR beta V gene segment acted as functional or pseudogenic. Among about 390 genotyped donors of the cohort, an average of 235,054 unique TCR beta nucleotide sequences were sequenced per donor, 15% to 20% of them non-productive. Beyond this particular receptor, the publication reports: In a later analysis, most CMV-associated TCR beta chains were found to appear HLA-restricted, with HLA associations seemingly driven largely by CMV exposure. In a later genetic analysis, a missense DCLRE1C variant was associated with V-gene and J-gene trimming of TCR beta chains, and the association was replicated in an independent cohort. The study listed 170 or so TCR beta chains as associated with cytomegalovirus. A group of highly shared sequence variants was considered likely to be a technical artifact of the sequencing pipeline. Presence/absence analyses assumed roughly uniform sequencing depth across donors, an assumption that may not hold. Several of the top co-occurrence clusters appeared to be linked to parvovirus B19, influenza, CMV and Epstein-Barr virus, according to a later analysis. A later analysis associated 15,000 or so TCR beta sequences with specific HLA alleles at a false discovery rate of 0.05. Because HLA typing was missing for some donors at each locus, association tests included only the typed subset. The classifier was reported to diagnose cytomegalovirus status with high specificity and sensitivity in both the original cohort and the validation cohort. Some IMGT-functional V segments, including TRBV6-2 and TRBV6-3, could not be distinguished by the 87-base-pair reads and were therefore excluded. Linkage disequilibrium might explain the correlated functional status among segregating V segments, but an unknown experimental factor could not be excluded. Fewer than 20 rarely observed V segments, including chromosome 9 orphons, were excluded from the earlier analysis of about 600 of the donors because counts were too low. In a later analysis, HLA-associated TCR beta chains were found to be more clonally expanded and to have lower generation probabilities than equally common non-associated chains. The cohort was sequenced for TCR beta chains only, and without alpha or paired-chain data the features that could be detected were limited. In a later genetic analysis, fewer N-insertions in productive TCRs were reported among donors in an Asian-associated ancestry cluster than the approximately 710-donor mean. Three of the identified cytomegalovirus-associated TCR beta chains were confirmed in vitro to be specific for cytomegalovirus antigens. Immune exposure information for the cohort was limited to CMV serostatus. Across donors, most TCR sequences were observed very rarely, whereas some public TCRs were present in many individuals. Assigning TCR associations to individual alleles was difficult when HLA alleles, especially DR and DQ, strongly co-occurred. It was suggested by the authors that the approach could potentially be generalized to other disease states and immunological phenotypes. A further reported finding was that TCR beta sequences accurately predicted the HLA-A and HLA-B alleles for most subjects in the first cohort. In a later analysis, the rate of TCR association differed among HLA loci, with DRB1 alleles having the most associated TCRs and HLA-C alleles having the fewest. In an earlier analysis of fewer than 700 of the donors, most TCR beta V segments appeared in productive rearrangements about 87% or about 30% of the time, broadly matching IMGT annotations.

Of note for this clone: The antigen it recognizes is unknown. Base qualities are not at hand, and no much larger clone is one base apart.

Library preparation was by the immunoSEQ multiplex PCR assay. For the multiplex PCR, a mixture combining 60 forward primers for TCR Vbeta segments and 13 reverse primers for TCR Jbeta segments was used. Amplification of the CDR3 region of rearranged TCR beta genes was performed with a multiplex PCR assay on genomic DNA. On the Illumina HiSeq System, the amplified TCR beta libraries were sequenced as 87-base-pair reads. In the source study's methods: A later analysis tallied some 79 million unique TCR beta chains across the roughly 610 repertoires, and about 12 million of those chains were shared by two or more donors. Raw reads were error-corrected and collapsed into unique sequences with a nearest-neighbor algorithm that merged closely related sequences to remove PCR and sequencing errors. CDR3 sequences were aligned to IMGT reference sequences to assign V, D and J gene segments. For a sequence to be retained, a match of at least six nucleotides to both a V gene segment and a J gene segment was required. Rearrangements were classified as productive when the CDR3 lacked stop codons and remained in frame with V and J, and all other rearrangements were classified as non-productive. CDR3 was defined by IMGT convention, running from the second conserved V-encoded cysteine to the conserved J-encoded phenylalanine. Sequences without an unambiguous match to a single V gene segment were excluded from the earlier analysis of over 500 of the donors. In an earlier analysis of a few hundred of the donors, a V segment was called functional when productive rearrangements were above 56.7%, and segregating when the standard deviation between donors exceeded 5%. A statistical classification framework was built to diagnose cytomegalovirus status from the catalog of TCR beta chain sequences. A later analysis assigned V and J genes by comparing TCR nucleotide sequences with IMGT/GENE-DB human TR gene sequences. Using the TCRdist pipeline, a later analysis assigned CDR3 sequences along with most-parsimonious VDJ recombination scenarios. In a later analysis, each TCR beta chain was defined by its CDR3 amino acid sequence together with its V-gene family, and reads without a unique V-gene family were excluded. In a later analysis, a few hundred highly shared, low-generation-probability nucleotide sequences were removed to address suspected cross-contamination and a sequencing artifact. In a later analysis, a clonal expansion index was calculated for each public chain from normalized within-repertoire ranks of inferred template counts. In a later analysis, generation probabilities were computed using a VDJ recombination model fitted to out-of-frame rearrangements, and the results were checked against IGoR. In a later analysis, hypergeometric tests were used to score TCR-TCR, TCR-HLA and TCR-CMV co-occurrence, with a repertoire-size bias correction applied to TCR pairs. A later analysis estimated false discovery rates by permuting HLA or CMV assignments 20 times. In a later analysis, co-occurring TCRs were grouped using DBSCAN, and TCRdist sequence similarity was added for clustering within HLA-allele-positive subsets. For co-occurrence clustering, repertoires with fewer than 30,000 or more than 120,000 public chains were excluded, along with about five repertoires with anomalous nucleotide sharing. As stored in TCRdb, this immuneACCESS dataset retains in-frame rearrangements with V and J assigned. A fraction of the clones does not appear; measured against another copy, unresolved V genes explain less than half of the discrepancy, and the remainder lacks a known reason. That table supplies the V and J calls and clone size; D and trimming were determined from the DNA. The table for this sample lists roughly 130,000 clones; 80% of them were counted only once. Of the sample, around 5% is held by the ten largest clones.

As encoded in the germline V gene, CDR1 is SGDLS while CDR2 is YYNGEE. Spanning cysteine to phenylalanine, the CDR3 consists of 15 amino acids. Only the CDR3 region is kept as DNA, spanning 45 bases read in frame from base 1. V has 0 bases trimmed and J has 9 bases trimmed; junction bases matching no gene number 6. The cohort comprised more than 550 healthy bone marrow donors. All cohort members were sampled while nominally healthy, although unrecorded immune exposures were likely present. The donor was CMV seronegative and was included in the group of a few hundred seronegative cohort members. Every donor gave a peripheral blood sample, and the peripheral blood mononuclear cells from that sample were used for TCR beta sequencing. The Qiagen DNeasy Blood Extraction Kit was used to extract genomic DNA from the blood cell samples.

Material: PBMCs. The source is a man younger than 45 in good health and CMV-seronegative. The chain uses TRBV9 and TRBJ2-1, with TRBD2 matching 10 junction bases. The CDR3 sequence is CASSVDLAGVGEQFF. The nucleotides are TGTGCCAGCAGCGTAGATCTAGCGGGAGTTGGTGAGCAGTTCTTC.